This TCR beta chain derives from a study of cytomegalovirus exposure and HLA in healthy donors. Study background: The 95 to 150 validation repertoires used the same platform as the roughly 620 first-cohort repertoires, a later analysis reported. Study conclusions and caveats: The study designated 160 or so TCR beta chains cytomegalovirus-associated. It was found in a later analysis that first-cohort TCR clusters tended to co-occur in the 90 to 150 validation repertoires.

The CDR3 contains 14 residues. CDR1 and CDR2 from the germline V gene are MNHEY and SVGAGI. V gave up 2 bases and J gave up 4 bases; unmatched junction bases: 2. Notes on this clone: What it binds is unknown.

It was the 120-subject validation cohort, separate from the roughly 700-subject first cohort, to which the donors belonged. The method was immunoSEQ multiplex PCR; TCRdb's version includes in-frame clones alone and lacks a portion of them. The data show about 200,000 clones, with about 81% seen just once and 1% to 1.5% held by the top ten. This receptor was identified in a woman in her 30s in good health and CMV-seronegative. This sequence joins TRBV6-5 and TRBJ2-5, with TRBD2 matching over 9 bases. The specimen sequenced was PBMCs. The CDR3 sequence: CASSYATSGETQYF. CDR3 bases: TGTGCCAGCAGTTACGCGACTAGCGGAGAGACCCAGTACTTC.